Here is one TCR beta chain with its context. Its antigen is as yet unknown. An end of the junction does not agree with germline; a read error may underlie this. Different DNA sequences within this sample yield the same CDR3. The record originates from a study of cytomegalovirus exposure and HLA in healthy donors. Notes on the study in general: Reportedly, cytomegalovirus status was diagnosed with high sensitivity and specificity.

Looked up from germline, CDR1 is SQVTM and CDR2 is ANQGSEA. The CDR3 spans 17 residues. Primers: 60 Vbeta forward and 13 Jbeta reverse. Clones were sequenced by immunoSEQ multiplex PCR, and TCRdb holds only the in-frame ones, with some missing. The profile shows approximately 190,000 clones, roughly 80% of them singletons. The rearrangement joins TRBV29-1 to TRBJ1-1; D not certain. Input material: PBMCs. This receptor was taken from a middle-aged man in good health and CMV-seronegative. The CDR3, as DNA: TGCAGCGTTGAAGGAAAGAGAGGAGGGTTAATGAACACTGAAGCCTTCTTT. It specifies CSVEGKRGGLMNTEAFF. Looking up the rest from reference TRBV29-1 and TRBJ1-1 gives the full variable domain: SAVISQKPSRDICQRGTSLTIQCQVDSQVTMMFWYRQQPGQSLTLIATANQGSEATYESGFVIDKFPISRPNLTFSTLTVSNMSPEDSSIYLCSVEGKRGGLMNTEAFFGQGTRLTVV.